The clone carrying this T cell receptor beta chain was seen more than once but under ten times. As yet, its antigen is unknown. Here immunoSEQ multiplex PCR was the method, and the copy in TCRdb shows in-frame clones only, minus some. The table lists around 150,000 clones, roughly 82% of them singletons. The sample comes from a study of T cell responses to AZD1222 COVID-19 vaccine. About the research overall: Combined were second doses at about 4 or about 12 weeks.

CDR3 length equals 16 residues. The V gene lost 3 bases and the J gene lost 1 base, with 15 bases spanning the gap. Germline V gene data show CDR1 as WSHSY and CDR2 as SAAADI. Findings and limits, study-wide: Two AZD1222 doses significantly raised spike-specific TCR breadth and depth over controls. Baseline seropositivity characterized only six AZD1222 recipients.

This TCR was sampled from an adult in good health. The chain uses TRBV10-2 and TRBJ1-1; D is uncertain. The starting material was peripheral blood, obtained on day 0 of AZD1222 vaccination. Here the CDR3 reads CASSDSPVQENTEAFF. CDR3 DNA: TGCGCCAGCAGTGATTCCCCCGTGCAGGAGAACACTGAAGCTTTCTTT.